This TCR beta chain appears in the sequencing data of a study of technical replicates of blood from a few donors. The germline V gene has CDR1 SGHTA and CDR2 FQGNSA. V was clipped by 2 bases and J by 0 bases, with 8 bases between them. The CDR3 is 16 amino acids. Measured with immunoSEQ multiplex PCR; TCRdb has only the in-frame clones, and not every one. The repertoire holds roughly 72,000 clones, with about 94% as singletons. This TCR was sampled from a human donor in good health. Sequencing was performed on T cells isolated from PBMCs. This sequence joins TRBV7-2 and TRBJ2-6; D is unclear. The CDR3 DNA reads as TGTGCCAGCAGCTTACAGTTCCCCTCTGGGGCCAACGTCCTGACTTTC. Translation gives CASSLQFPSGANVLTF.